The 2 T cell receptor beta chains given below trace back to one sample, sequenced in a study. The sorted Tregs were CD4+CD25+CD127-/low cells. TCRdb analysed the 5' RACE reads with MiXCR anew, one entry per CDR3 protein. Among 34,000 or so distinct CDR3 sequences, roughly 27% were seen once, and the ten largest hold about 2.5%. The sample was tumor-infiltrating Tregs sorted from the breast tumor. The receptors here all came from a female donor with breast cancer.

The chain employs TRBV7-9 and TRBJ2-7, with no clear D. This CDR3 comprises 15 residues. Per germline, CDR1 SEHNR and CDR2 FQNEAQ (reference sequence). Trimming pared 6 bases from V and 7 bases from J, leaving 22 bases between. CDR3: CASSIGSRALEEQYF. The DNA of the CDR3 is TGTGCCAGCAGTATAGGGTCCCGGGCACTGGAAGAGCAGTACTTC.

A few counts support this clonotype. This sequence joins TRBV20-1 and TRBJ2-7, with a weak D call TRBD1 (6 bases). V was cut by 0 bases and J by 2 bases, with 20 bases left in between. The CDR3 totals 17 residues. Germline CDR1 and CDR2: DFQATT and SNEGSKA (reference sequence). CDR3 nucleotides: TGCAGTGCTAGAGATCATGGCAGGGGTATTTCTCCCTACGAGCAGTACTTC. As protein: CSARDHGRGISPYEQYF.